Listed here are 3 T cell receptor beta chains from one sample, sequenced in a study of cytomegalovirus exposure and HLA in healthy donors. In the PCR, 60 Vbeta and 13 Jbeta primers were used. The table came from immunoSEQ multiplex PCR; TCRdb's copy has only in-frame clones and leaves some out. The sample yields 180,000 or so clones, over 65% seen once. Sample: PBMCs. The receptors shown here come from a man aged 18-30 years in good health and CMV-seronegative.

The chain combines TRBV6-6 with TRBJ2-7; D is unclear. This CDR3 is 15 amino acids long. V lost 4 bases and J 5 bases, leaving 18 bases between the germline ends. The germline V gene has CDR1 MNHNY and CDR2 SVGAGI (reference sequence). The CDR3 DNA sequence: TGTGCCAGCAGTTCACGAGCCGGAGACCCCGACGAGCAGTACTTC. It codes for CASSSRAGDPDEQYF.

This sequence joins TRBV27 and TRBJ2-1, with 11 bases aligning to TRBD1. Trimming took 4 bases from V and 3 from J; bases not matched to a gene: 2. The CDR3 loop spans 15 amino acids. Looked up from germline, CDR1 is MNHEY and CDR2 is SMNVEV (reference sequence). CDR3 nucleotide sequence: TGTGCCAGCAGTTCCGGGACAGGGGGCTACAATGAGCAGTTCTTC. Translating it yields CASSSGTGGYNEQFF.

V usage is TRBV10-3 and J usage is TRBJ1-1; 11 bases align to TRBD1. J was trimmed by 4 bases and V by 5 bases; bases with no gene match: 9. Per germline, CDR1 ENHRY and CDR2 SYGVKD. The CDR3 has 16 residues. CDR3 amino acids: CAISRGTGGLSTEAFF. The DNA for the CDR3 is TGTGCCATCAGTAGGGGGACAGGGGGTTTAAGCACTGAAGCTTTCTTT.